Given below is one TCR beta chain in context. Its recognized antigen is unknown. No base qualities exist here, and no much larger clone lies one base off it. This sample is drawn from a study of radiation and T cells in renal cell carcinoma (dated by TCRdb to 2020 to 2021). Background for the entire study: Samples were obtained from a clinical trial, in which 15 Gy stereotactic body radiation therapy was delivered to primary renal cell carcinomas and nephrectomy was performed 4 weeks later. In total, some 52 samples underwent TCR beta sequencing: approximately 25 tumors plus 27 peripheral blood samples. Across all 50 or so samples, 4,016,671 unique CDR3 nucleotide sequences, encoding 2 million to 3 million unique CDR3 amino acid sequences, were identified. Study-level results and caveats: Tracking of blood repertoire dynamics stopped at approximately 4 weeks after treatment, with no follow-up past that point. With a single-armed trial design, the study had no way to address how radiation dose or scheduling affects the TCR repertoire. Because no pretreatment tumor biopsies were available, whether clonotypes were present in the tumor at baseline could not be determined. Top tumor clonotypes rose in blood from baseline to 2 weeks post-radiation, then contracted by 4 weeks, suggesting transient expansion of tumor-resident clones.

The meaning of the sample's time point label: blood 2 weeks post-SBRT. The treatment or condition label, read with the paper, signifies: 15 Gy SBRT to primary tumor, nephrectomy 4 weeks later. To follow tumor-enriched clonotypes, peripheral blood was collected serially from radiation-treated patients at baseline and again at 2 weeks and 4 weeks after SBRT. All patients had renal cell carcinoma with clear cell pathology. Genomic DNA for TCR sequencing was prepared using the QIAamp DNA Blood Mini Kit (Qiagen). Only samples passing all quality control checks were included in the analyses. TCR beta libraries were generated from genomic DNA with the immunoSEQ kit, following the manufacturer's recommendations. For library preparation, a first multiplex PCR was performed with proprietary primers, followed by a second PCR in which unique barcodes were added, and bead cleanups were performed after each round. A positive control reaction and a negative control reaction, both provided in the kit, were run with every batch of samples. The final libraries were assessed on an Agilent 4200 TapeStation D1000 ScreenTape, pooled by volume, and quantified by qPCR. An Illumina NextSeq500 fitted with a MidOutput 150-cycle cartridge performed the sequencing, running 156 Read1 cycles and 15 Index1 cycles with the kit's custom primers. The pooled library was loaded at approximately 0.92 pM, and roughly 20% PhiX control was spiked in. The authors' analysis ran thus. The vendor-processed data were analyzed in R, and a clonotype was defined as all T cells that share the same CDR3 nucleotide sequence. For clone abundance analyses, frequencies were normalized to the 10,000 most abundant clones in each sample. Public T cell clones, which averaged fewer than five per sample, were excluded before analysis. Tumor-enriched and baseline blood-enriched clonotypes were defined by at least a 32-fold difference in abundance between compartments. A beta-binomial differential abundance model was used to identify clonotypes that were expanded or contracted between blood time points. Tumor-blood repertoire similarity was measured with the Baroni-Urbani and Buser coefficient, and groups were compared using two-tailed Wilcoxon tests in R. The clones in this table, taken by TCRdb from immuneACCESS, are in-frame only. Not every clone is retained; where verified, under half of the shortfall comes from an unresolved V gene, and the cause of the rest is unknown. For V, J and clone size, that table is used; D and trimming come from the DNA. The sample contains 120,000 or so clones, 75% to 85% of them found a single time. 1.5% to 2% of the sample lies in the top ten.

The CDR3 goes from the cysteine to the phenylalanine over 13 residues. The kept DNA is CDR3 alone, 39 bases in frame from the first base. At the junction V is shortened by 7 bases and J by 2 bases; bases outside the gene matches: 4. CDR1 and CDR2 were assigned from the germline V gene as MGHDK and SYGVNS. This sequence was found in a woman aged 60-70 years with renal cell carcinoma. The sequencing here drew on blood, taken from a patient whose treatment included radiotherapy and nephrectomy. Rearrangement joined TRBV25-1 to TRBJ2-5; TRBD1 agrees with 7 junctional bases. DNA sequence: TGTGCCAGCACTCCGACAGGGCAAGAGACCCAGTACTTC. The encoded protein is CASTPTGQETQYF.